This T cell receptor beta chain originates from a study of cytomegalovirus exposure and HLA in healthy donors. Findings of the study overall: TCR beta sequences numbering around 15,000 were associated with HLA alleles at 0.05 false discovery rate in a later analysis.

Of note for this clone: Its antigen is not identified.

Deletions cut 4 bases from V and 10 bases from J, with 19 bases between. The CDR3 is made up of 15 amino acids. CDR1 and CDR2 (germline): MDHEN, SYDVKM. The study ran its PCR with 60 Vbeta and 13 Jbeta primers. The method was immunoSEQ multiplex PCR; TCRdb's version includes in-frame clones alone and lacks a portion of them. Of approximately 97,000 clones listed, 73% are singletons. Each donor's status was that of a healthy bone marrow donor. The rearrangement uses TRBV28 and TRBJ1-4; possibly TRBD1 for D (5 bases). The sample was PBMCs. This sequence originates from a man between 35 and 55 years old in good health and CMV-seronegative. Here the CDR3 reads CASSSSRQFRRKLFF. CDR3 sequence (DNA): TGTGCCAGCAGTTCGTCCCGACAGTTTCGCAGAAAACTGTTTTTT.